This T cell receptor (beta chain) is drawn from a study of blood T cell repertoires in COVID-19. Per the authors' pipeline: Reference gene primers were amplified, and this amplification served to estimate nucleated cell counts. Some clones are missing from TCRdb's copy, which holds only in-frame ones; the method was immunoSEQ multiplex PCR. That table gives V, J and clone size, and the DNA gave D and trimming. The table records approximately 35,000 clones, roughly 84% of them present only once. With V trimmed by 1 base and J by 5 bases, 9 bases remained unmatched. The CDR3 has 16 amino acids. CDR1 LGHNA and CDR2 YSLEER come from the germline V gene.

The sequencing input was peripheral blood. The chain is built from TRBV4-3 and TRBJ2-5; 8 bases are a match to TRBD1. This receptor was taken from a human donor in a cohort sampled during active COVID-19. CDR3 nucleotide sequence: TGCGCCAGCAGCCAAGGGTCGGCAGGGGGCGTCGAGACCCAGTACTTC. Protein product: CASSQGSAGGVETQYF.